The next 20 T cell receptor beta chains were all read from a single sample in a study of technical replicates of blood from a few donors. Assay used: immunoSEQ multiplex PCR; TCRdb lists only in-frame clones, some missing. Here the sample spans under 65,000 clones, approximately 95% being singletons. The sequenced sample consisted of T cells isolated from PBMCs. All receptors come from a human donor in good health.

The genes are TRBV29-1 and TRBJ1-2; 8 nucleotides match TRBD1. The J segment lost 3 bases and the V segment lost 6 bases, leaving 0 bases of the junction unmatched. This CDR3 has 11 amino acids. Germline V gene lookup returns CDR1 SQVTM and CDR2 ANQGSEA. Here the CDR3 reads CSVQGDYGYTF. The CDR3 DNA sequence: TGCAGCGTACAGGGGGACTATGGCTACACCTTC.

The gene calls are TRBV7-9 and TRBJ2-5; no firm D call. The V and J ends lost 5 bases and 4 bases respectively, with 11 bases between them. The CDR3 sequence is 13 residues long. The germline gives CDR1 SEHNR, CDR2 FQNEAQ (reference sequence). The CDR3: CASSPTLGETQYF. The CDR3 DNA reads as TGTGCCAGCAGCCCGACCCTAGGAGAGACCCAGTACTTC.

The chain links TRBV13 to TRBJ2-1, with 10 bases that match TRBD1. From germline, CDR1 is PRHDT and CDR2 FYEKMQ (reference sequence). Unmatched junction bases numbered 15, after V lost 1 base and J lost 6 bases. This CDR3 spans 19 amino acids. CDR3 protein: CASSLVSLTGGGGSNEQFF. CDR3 DNA sequence: TGTGCCAGCAGCTTAGTAAGTCTGACAGGGGGCGGTGGGAGCAATGAGCAGTTCTTC.

The chain uses TRBV7-9 and TRBJ2-3; weak D call: TRBD1 (5 bases). In germline, CDR1 is SEHNR, CDR2 FQNEAQ (reference sequence). The CDR3 loop spans 15 amino acids. The ends were cut back, 2 bases at V and 1 base at J, with 10 bases in the middle. DNA for the CDR3: TGTGCCAGCAGCTTAAGTTCAGGGCGCACAGATACGCAGTATTTT. Its translation is CASSLSSGRTDTQYF.

The chain links TRBV9 to TRBJ2-3, with 9 bases aligning to TRBD2. V lost 4 bases to trimming and J lost 0 bases; unmatched junction nucleotides: 6. Germline V gene data show CDR1 as SGDLS and CDR2 as YYNGEE. The CDR3 has 16 amino acids. The CDR3 region has the DNA TGTGCCAGCAGCTCAGGGACTAGCCCAAGCACAGATACGCAGTATTTT. It is translated as CASSSGTSPSTDTQYF.

The rearrangement links TRBV2 to TRBJ1-2; 9 bases agree with TRBD1. The CDR3 has 14 amino acids. Germline-derived CDR1 and CDR2 are SNHLY and FYNNEI. With V trimmed by 2 bases and J by 13 bases, 11 bases remained unmatched. DNA of the CDR3: TGTGCCAGCAGTGAAAGGGAAGGGACAGGGCAATCCACCTTC. This encodes CASSEREGTGQSTF.

The chain is built from TRBV15 and TRBJ1-5; D call uncertain. The germline gives CDR1 LNHNV, CDR2 YYDKDF (reference sequence). Trimming pared 1 base from V and 4 bases from J, leaving 11 bases between. The CDR3 spans 15 residues. The CDR3 spells CATSRVLRGNQPQHF. The CDR3 DNA sequence: TGTGCCACCAGCAGAGTTTTACGGGGTAATCAGCCCCAGCATTTT.

The chain joins TRBV29-1 to TRBJ1-1, with a possible D match to TRBD1 (5 bases). Germline CDR1 is SQVTM and CDR2 is ANQGSEA. The CDR3 runs to 11 residues. V was cut by 5 bases and J by 7 bases, with 11 bases left in between. For the CDR3, the DNA is TGCAGCGTTTTGGAGGGGATTGAAGCTTTCTTT. Residues: CSVLEGIEAFF.

The rearrangement joins TRBV6-6 to TRBJ2-2; 9 positions agree with TRBD1. The CDR3 sequence is 15 residues long. The junction had 7 bases not matched to a gene; V was cut back by 7 bases and J by 4 bases. Germline CDR1 and CDR2: MNHNY and SVGAGI (reference sequence). CDR3 nucleotide sequence: TGTGCCAGCACTCTTAGACAGGGGGGCACCGGGGAGCTGTTTTTT. It encodes CASTLRQGGTGELFF.

The J gene is TRBJ2-7, the V gene TRBV6-1, with 7 bases lining up with TRBD2. V shed 6 bases and J 2 bases; nucleotides not matched to a gene: 4. The CDR3 extends over 13 amino acids. CDR1 MNHNS and CDR2 SASEGT come from the germline V gene. The CDR3 coding sequence is TGTGCCAGCAGGGCTAGCGGTGCCTACGAGCAGTACTTC. Residues: CASRASGAYEQYF.

The V gene is TRBV11-2, the J gene TRBJ2-3; D not resolved. The CDR3 has 12 amino acids. The ends were cut back, 1 base at V and 5 bases at J, with 4 bases in the middle. Germline CDR1 is SGHAT and CDR2 is FQNNGV. In DNA form, the CDR3 reads TGTGCCAGCAGCTTAGCGGGAGATACGCAGTATTTT. As protein: CASSLAGDTQYF.

The chain couples TRBV10-2 to TRBJ1-2, with TRBD1 identical over 7 bases. Unmatched junction bases numbered 5, after V lost 6 bases and J lost 4 bases. Germline V gene data show CDR1 as WSHSY and CDR2 as SAAADI. The CDR3 has 13 amino acids. CDR3 loop: CASSEGAGYGYTF. CDR3 nucleotide sequence: TGCGCCAGCAGCGAGGGGGCCGGCTATGGCTACACCTTC.

The chain recombines TRBV5-6 with TRBJ1-1; D remains ambiguous. V gave up 2 bases and J gave up 1 base, with 12 bases separating them. Germline values: CDR1 SGHDT, CDR2 YYEEEE. The length of the CDR3 is 15 residues. CDR3 DNA: TGTGCCAGCAGCTTAACGGGTGGAGGGAACACTGAAGCTTTCTTT. It codes for CASSLTGGGNTEAFF.

This clone was counted once. This chain connects TRBV6-6 to TRBJ2-2, with 10 positions matching TRBD1. V lost 4 bases, J lost 4 bases, and 3 bases stayed unmatched. There are 15 residues in the CDR3. The V gene's germline CDR1 is MNHNY and CDR2 SVGAGI (reference sequence). This chain's CDR3 is CASSSGTGATGELFF. DNA of the CDR3: TGTGCCAGCAGTTCCGGGACAGGGGCCACCGGGGAGCTGTTTTTT.

This chain uses TRBV10-3 with TRBJ1-1; 7 bases are shared with TRBD1. The CDR3 has 15 residues. Germline V gives CDR1 ENHRY, CDR2 SYGVKD. The ends lost 0 bases at V and 3 bases at J; junction bases unmatched: 4. CDR3 residues: CAISESRTGDTEAFF. The CDR3 DNA is TGTGCCATCAGTGAGTCCCGGACAGGCGACACTGAAGCTTTCTTT.

V and J are TRBV5-4 and TRBJ1-1; no clear D. V lost 3 bases and J 1 base, leaving 4 bases between the germline ends. The germline V gene has CDR1 SGHNT and CDR2 YYREEE (reference sequence). CDR3 length equals 12 residues. Here the CDR3 reads CASSSGNTEAFF. In DNA, the CDR3 is TGTGCCAGCAGCTCGGGGAACACTGAAGCTTTCTTT.

This clone was detected once. The chain combines TRBV2 with TRBJ2-7; D may be TRBD1 (5 bases). V was clipped by 6 bases and J by 3 bases, with 15 bases between them. This CDR3 is built from 14 residues. The germline CDR1 and CDR2 sequences are SNHLY and FYNNEI. CDR3 sequence reads: CASRGNRLHYEQYF. The CDR3, as DNA: TGTGCCAGCAGGGGGAACAGGCTACACTACGAGCAGTACTTC.

This rearrangement joins TRBV28 to TRBJ1-5; tentatively, D is TRBD1 (6 bases). Deletions cut 4 bases from V and 3 bases from J, with 19 bases between. The CDR3 consists of 17 residues. CDR1 and CDR2 from the germline V gene are MDHEN and SYDVKM. The CDR3 nucleotides read TGTGCCAGCAGTTACCAGAGACAGGACGTTTCCAATCAGCCCCAGCATTTT. It encodes CASSYQRQDVSNQPQHF. Based on the CDR3 plus reference TRBV28 and TRBJ1-5, the full variable domain is DVKVTQSSRYLVKRTGEKVFLECVQDMDHENMFWYRQDPGLGLRLIYFSYDVKMKEKGDIPEGYSVSREKKERFSLILESASTNQTSMYLCASSYQRQDVSNQPQHFGDGTRLSIL.

The chain has TRBV19 and TRBJ2-5, with D perhaps TRBD1 (5 bases). V lost 4 bases, J lost 4 bases, and 10 bases lay in between. Per the germline V gene, CDR1 is LNHDA and CDR2 is SQIVND (reference sequence). The CDR3 spans 13 residues. Here the CDR3 reads CASSRQGRETQYF. The CDR3 nucleotides are TGTGCCAGTAGTAGGCAGGGCCGAGAGACCCAGTACTTC.

The chain links TRBV6-6 to TRBJ2-2; possibly TRBD2 for D (6 bases). Looked up from germline, CDR1 is MNHNY and CDR2 is SVGAGI (reference sequence). Trimming left V 4 bases short and J 5 bases short, with 17 bases between. The CDR3 runs 16 residues. Written as DNA, the CDR3 is TGTGCCAGCAGTTCCACCGGGCGGGGCGGAACCGGGGAGCTGTTTTTT. Amino acids: CASSSTGRGGTGELFF.